This is a list of T cell receptor beta chains from one sample in a study of shared clonotypes between healthy human individuals. TCRdb's copy holds only in-frame clones and misses some; the assay was immunoSEQ multiplex PCR. The sample has 950,000 to 1,300,000 clones, about 75% seen once. Sequenced sample: memory CD4+ T cells sorted from blood. Receptor source: a man between 18 and 35 years old in good health. Each CDR3 is given without its conserved first and last residue. Size is omitted from some rows. Given values are once, few, many or a class for expanded clones.

v_call,cdr3_length,j_call,clone_size,cdr3_aa
TRBV27,12,TRBJ2-1,many,ASSGQGKYNEQF
TRBV6-1,12,TRBJ2-7,NA,ASSDLGTFNSQY
TRBV28,13,TRBJ2-5,NA,ASSETGGAYETQY
TRBV6-6,10,TRBJ2-7,NA,ASRGTTTRQY
TRBV18,14,TRBJ2-1,NA,ASSPSLLAGYNEQF
TRBV25-1,10,TRBJ1-2,few,ASQSGIGGYT
TRBV10-1,13,TRBJ2-3,NA,ASSAGTSSTDTQY
TRBV19,14,TRBJ2-7,NA,ASSKTGGLGSYEQY
TRBV7-9,12,TRBJ1-3,NA,ASSFGVSGNTIY
TRBV14,13,TRBJ2-5,NA,ASSQAKGYRETQY
TRBV2,10,TRBJ1-2,NA,ASTAGVYGYT
TRBV7-9,12,TRBJ2-1,NA,ASSFSGVPNEQF
TRBV6-5,12,TRBJ2-7,NA,ASSYSSARHEQY
TRBV5-1,12,TRBJ2-5,NA,ASSLGINQETQY
TRBV2,14,TRBJ2-3,NA,ASRGLAGARTDTQY
TRBV7-6,13,TRBJ1-1,few,ASSDPLRGGTEAF
TRBV28,11,TRBJ1-2,NA,ASIPRGTYGYT
TRBV19,14,TRBJ1-6,few,ASSRETVAYNSPLH
TRBV4-1,14,TRBJ1-6,few,ASSQEAGALNSPLH
TRBV10-3,10,TRBJ1-1,NA,AISEASFGAF
TRBV2,12,TRBJ2-2,NA,ASSDRSNTGELF
TRBV6-5,13,TRBJ2-7,NA,ASSQRQGRRYEQY
TRBV11-1,12,TRBJ2-5,NA,ASSPGLGQETQY
TRBV30,12,TRBJ1-6,NA,AWSVGSGWGPLH
TRBV5-1,13,TRBJ2-1,NA,ASSLAGLARNEQF
TRBV29-1,14,TRBJ2-3,NA,SVEVTPGLGTDTQY
TRBV6-5,12,TRBJ1-2,NA,ASSSRTGNYGYT
TRBV19,13,TRBJ2-3,once,ASSISGTGTDTQY
TRBV6-5,11,TRBJ1-1,NA,ASSPGGNTEAF
TRBV5-1,16,TRBJ1-1,NA,ASSSLPTSSLGATEAF
TRBV7-2,10,TRBJ2-7,once,ASSLIRGEQY
TRBV9,12,TRBJ2-5,NA,ASSVDLGQETQY
TRBV30,12,TRBJ2-5,few,AWSVLAGGETQY
TRBV5-1,14,TRBJ1-2,NA,ASSKGQGALNYGYT
TRBV18,14,TRBJ2-7,NA,ASSPSLSGKTYEQY
TRBV30,13,TRBJ2-6,NA,AWTLRGYGANVLT
TRBV6-5,12,TRBJ1-3,NA,ASSYGTQANTIY
TRBV18,12,TRBJ1-1,NA,ASSPQTLNTEAF
TRBV7-9,10,TRBJ1-4,NA,ASSRDSEKLF
TRBV5-4,16,TRBJ2-2,NA,ASRGGRSGGPSTGELF
TRBV5-1,14,TRBJ2-6,few,ASSLGQSSGANVLT
TRBV5-1,12,TRBJ2-7,NA,ASSFGQGSYEQY
TRBV28,11,TRBJ2-1,NA,ASSFGRNNEQF
TRBV6-1,13,TRBJ1-1,many,ASSDLAEMNTEAF
TRBV4-1,10,TRBJ2-7,NA,ASSQDAGRRY
TRBV6-6,12,TRBJ2-7,NA,ASRPSASSYEQC
TRBV5-1,13,TRBJ1-6,few,ASSLENAYNSPLH
TRBV10-1,11,TRBJ1-1,NA,AIGRNLNTEAF
TRBV5-1,11,TRBJ2-1,NA,ASSIGQYNEQF
TRBV19,12,TRBJ1-4,NA,ASRSPATNEKLF
TRBV5-6,13,TRBJ1-2,NA,ASSALYSQSDGYT
TRBV7-2,13,TRBJ2-7,once,ASSEAGGASYEQY
TRBV10-3,12,TRBJ2-7,NA,ATETRGGAYEQY
TRBV2,10,TRBJ1-2,NA,ASSEAWTGYT
TRBV30,10,TRBJ1-1,few,ASGRGNTEAF
TRBV5-1,14,TRBJ2-3,few,ASSPPVRGGTDTQY
TRBV29-1,10,TRBJ2-1,NA,SVAADHNEQF
TRBV5-1,13,TRBJ1-1,NA,ASSPREGWNTEAF